The rows below give T cell receptor beta chains drawn from one sample of a study of cytomegalovirus exposure and HLA in healthy donors. Sequencing used immunoSEQ multiplex PCR; TCRdb keeps in-frame clones, though not all of them. The sample lists approximately 140,000 clones, around 72% occurring once. Specimen: PBMCs. The receptor source for this set is a human donor in good health. The CDR3 runs from the conserved cysteine through the conserved F or W. Each record gives: CDR3 DNA, CDR3 protein, V gene, clone size, J gene, D gene. D genes are given only for firm matches. Clone sizes are given selectively: once, few, many, or a class where the clone is expanded.

TGTGCCAGCAGCTTACAGCGAACCTCCTACAATGAGCAGTTCTTC CASSLQRTSYNEQFF TRBV7-9 . TRBJ2-1 .
TGTGCCAGCAGCTTAGGGGCAGGGTCAGAGACCCAGTACTTC CASSLGAGSETQYF TRBV7-6 once TRBJ2-5 .
TGTGCCAGCAGCTTTGGCACAGGGGGCAGTGAAGCTTTCTTT CASSFGTGGSEAFF TRBV11-3 . TRBJ1-1 TRBD1
TGTGCCAGCTCCCGGGACAGCGAGAACACTGAAGCTTTCTTT CASSRDSENTEAFF TRBV7-6 . TRBJ1-1 TRBD1
TGTGCCAGCAGCCGTCGGAGGACGACTGAAGCTTTCTTT CASSRRRTTEAFF TRBV5-6 . TRBJ1-1 .
TGTGCCAGCAGCACCATAGCGGGGGGCCGCGGGACCCAGTACTTC CASSTIAGGRGTQYF TRBV11-2 . TRBJ2-5 TRBD2
TGTGCCAGCAGCTTCGAGGGAGTCAATCAGCCCCAGCATTTT CASSFEGVNQPQHF TRBV11-2 . TRBJ1-5 .
TGCGCCAGCTTTCGAGAGGGAGATACGCAGTATTTT CASFREGDTQYF TRBV5-1 . TRBJ2-3 .
TGTGCCAGCAGCGTAGCTTCGAGCACTCGGGGGCAGTTCTTC CASSVASSTRGQFF TRBV9 . TRBJ2-1 .
TGTGCCAGCAGCCCCCCTATCGAGGATACGCAGTATTTT CASSPPIEDTQYF TRBV13 . TRBJ2-3 .
TGTGCCAGCAGTTTATCTAGCGGGAACACCGGGGAGCTGTTTTTT CASSLSSGNTGELFF TRBV27 . TRBJ2-2 .
TGTGCCAGCAGCTTAAGTGGGACACCCGGAAACACCATATATTTT CASSLSGTPGNTIYF TRBV7-9 . TRBJ1-3 .
TGCGCCAGCAGCCGACAGGGGGCAGAAGGGGAGCTGTTTTTT CASSRQGAEGELFF TRBV5-1 . TRBJ2-2 TRBD1
TGTGCCAGCAGGTCCGGGACTAGCGGACAATCAGCGGAGACCCAGTACTTC CASRSGTSGQSAETQYF TRBV5-4 . TRBJ2-5 TRBD2
TGCGCCAGCAGCGCCCTACAGGGATCTGGAAACACCATATATTTT CASSALQGSGNTIYF TRBV5-1 . TRBJ1-3 .
TGTGCCACCAGTATCGCCGCGACAGATACGCAGTATTTT CATSIAATDTQYF TRBV15 . TRBJ2-3 .
TGTGCCAGCAGCTTACGAGTGTCGGATACGCAGTATTTT CASSLRVSDTQYF TRBV11-2 . TRBJ2-3 .